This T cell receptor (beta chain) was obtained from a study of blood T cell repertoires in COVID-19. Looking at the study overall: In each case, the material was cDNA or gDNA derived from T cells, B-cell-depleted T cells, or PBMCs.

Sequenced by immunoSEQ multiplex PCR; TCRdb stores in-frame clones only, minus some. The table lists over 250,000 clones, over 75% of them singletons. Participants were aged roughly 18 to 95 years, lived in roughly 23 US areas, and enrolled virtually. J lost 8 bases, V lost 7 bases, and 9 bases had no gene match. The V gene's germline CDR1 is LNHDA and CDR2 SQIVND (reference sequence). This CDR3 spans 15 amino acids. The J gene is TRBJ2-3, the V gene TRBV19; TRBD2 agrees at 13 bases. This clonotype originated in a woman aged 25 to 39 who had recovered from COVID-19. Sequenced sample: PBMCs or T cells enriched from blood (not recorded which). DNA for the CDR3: TGTGCCAGTACTCCCGGACTAGCGGGAGTGGGTACGCAGTATTTT. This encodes CASTPGLAGVGTQYF.